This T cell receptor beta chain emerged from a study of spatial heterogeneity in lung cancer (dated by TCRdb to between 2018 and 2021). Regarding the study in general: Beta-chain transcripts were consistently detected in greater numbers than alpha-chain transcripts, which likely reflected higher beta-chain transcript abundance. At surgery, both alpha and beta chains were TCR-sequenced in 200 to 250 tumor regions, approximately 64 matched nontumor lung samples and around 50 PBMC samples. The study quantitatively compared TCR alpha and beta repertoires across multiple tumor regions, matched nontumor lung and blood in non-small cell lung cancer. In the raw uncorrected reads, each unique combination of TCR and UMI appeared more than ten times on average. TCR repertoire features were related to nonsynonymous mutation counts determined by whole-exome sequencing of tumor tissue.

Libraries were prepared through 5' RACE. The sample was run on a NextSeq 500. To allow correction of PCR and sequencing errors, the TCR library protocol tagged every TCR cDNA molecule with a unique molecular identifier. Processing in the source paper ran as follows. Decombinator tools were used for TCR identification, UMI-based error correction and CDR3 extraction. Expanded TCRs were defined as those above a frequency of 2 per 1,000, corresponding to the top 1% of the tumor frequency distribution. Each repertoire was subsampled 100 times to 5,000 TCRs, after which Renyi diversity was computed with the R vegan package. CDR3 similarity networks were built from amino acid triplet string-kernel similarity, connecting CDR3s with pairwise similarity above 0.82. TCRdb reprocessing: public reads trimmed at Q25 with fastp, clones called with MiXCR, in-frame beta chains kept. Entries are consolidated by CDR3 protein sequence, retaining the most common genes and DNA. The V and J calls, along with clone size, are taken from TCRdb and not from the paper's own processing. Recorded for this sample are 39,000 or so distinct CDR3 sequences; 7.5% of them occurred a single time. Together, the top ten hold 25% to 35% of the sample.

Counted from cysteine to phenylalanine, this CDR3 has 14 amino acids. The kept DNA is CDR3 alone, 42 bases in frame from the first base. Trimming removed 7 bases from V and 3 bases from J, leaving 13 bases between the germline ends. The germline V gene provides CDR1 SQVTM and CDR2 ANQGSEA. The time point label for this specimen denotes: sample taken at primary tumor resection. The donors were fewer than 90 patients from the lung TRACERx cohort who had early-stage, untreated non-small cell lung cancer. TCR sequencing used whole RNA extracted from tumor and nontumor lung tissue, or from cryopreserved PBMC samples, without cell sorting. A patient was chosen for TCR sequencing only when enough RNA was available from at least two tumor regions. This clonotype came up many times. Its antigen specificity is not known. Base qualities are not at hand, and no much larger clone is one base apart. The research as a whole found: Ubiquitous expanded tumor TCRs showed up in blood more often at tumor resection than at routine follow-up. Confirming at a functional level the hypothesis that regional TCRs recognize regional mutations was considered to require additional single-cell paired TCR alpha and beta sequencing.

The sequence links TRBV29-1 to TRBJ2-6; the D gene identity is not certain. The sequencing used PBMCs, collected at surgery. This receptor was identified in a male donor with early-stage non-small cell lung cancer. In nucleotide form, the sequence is TGCAGCGCCTCCCTTGGGTATGGGGCCAACGTCCTGACTTTC. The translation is CSASLGYGANVLTF.